This TCR beta chain was observed in a study of blood T cell repertoires in COVID-19. Study overall: Sources were T cells, B-cell-depleted T cells, or PBMCs; the material itself was cDNA or gDNA.

The CDR3 contains 12 residues. Looked up from germline, CDR1 is MNHNS and CDR2 is SASEGT. Deletions cut 3 bases from V and 2 bases from J, with 5 bases between. The repertoire was sequenced with immunoSEQ multiplex PCR; TCRdb's copy has only in-frame clones and lacks some. This sample has about 210,000 clones, with roughly 86% found just once. The chain links TRBV6-1 to TRBJ2-7; no clear D. Sequenced input: peripheral blood. The clonotype was recovered from a woman in her 40s with acute or convalescent COVID-19. The CDR3 is CASSEFAYEQYF. The CDR3 bases are TGTGCCAGCAGTGAGTTCGCCTACGAGCAGTACTTC.